These T cell receptor beta chains were read from a single sample in a study of blood T cell repertoires in COVID-19. Data came from immunoSEQ multiplex PCR; TCRdb stores just in-frame clones and leaves some out. This table has about 63,000 clones, around 86% appearing once. What was sequenced was peripheral blood. The receptors were sampled from a man aged 45-65 years with active COVID-19. Each CDR3 is given with its conserved first and last residue. A D gene is named only where the DNA matches it firmly. Clone size is given for some rows only: seen once, a few or many times, or a class if the clone is expanded.

clone_size: -
j_call: TRBJ1-3
d_call: TRBD1
v_call: TRBV5-6
cdr3_nt: TGTGCCAGCAGTTATACAGGGGGAGGAAACACCATATATTTT
cdr3_aa: CASSYTGGGNTIYF

clone_size: -
j_call: TRBJ2-7
d_call: TRBD1
v_call: TRBV10-3
cdr3_nt: TGTGCCATCAGTGCCGACAGGGGCCTCTACGAGCAGTACTTC
cdr3_aa: CAISADRGLYEQYF

clone_size: -
j_call: TRBJ2-5
d_call: TRBD2
v_call: TRBV5-5
cdr3_nt: TGTGCCAGCAGCCACGCGGCCAGACTAGCGGGAGTCCAAGAGACCCAGTACTTC
cdr3_aa: CASSHAARLAGVQETQYF

clone_size: -
j_call: TRBJ1-5
d_call: TRBD1
v_call: TRBV5-6
cdr3_nt: TGTGCCAGCAGCTTATCCAGGGGGAACAATCAGCCCCAGCATTTT
cdr3_aa: CASSLSRGNNQPQHF

clone_size: -
j_call: TRBJ1-1
d_call: -
v_call: TRBV2
cdr3_nt: TGTGCCAGCAGTTACCGACGCACGGGAACTGAAGCTTTCTTT
cdr3_aa: CASSYRRTGTEAFF

clone_size: -
j_call: TRBJ2-7
d_call: -
v_call: TRBV28
cdr3_nt: TGTGCCAGCAGTTTTGCGGGACGCTGGACAGGCCGGGACGAGCAGTACTTC
cdr3_aa: CASSFAGRWTGRDEQYF

clone_size: -
j_call: TRBJ1-2
d_call: -
v_call: TRBV18
cdr3_nt: TGTGCCAGCTCATCCGTAGGACAGTATACTAACTATGGCTACACCTTC
cdr3_aa: CASSSVGQYTNYGYTF

clone_size: -
j_call: TRBJ1-5
d_call: -
v_call: TRBV6-2/TRBV6-3
cdr3_nt: TGTGCCAGCAGTTCAGGGGTACAGCCCCAGCATTTT
cdr3_aa: CASSSGVQPQHF

clone_size: -
j_call: TRBJ2-1
d_call: -
v_call: TRBV2
cdr3_nt: TGTGCCAGCGAGACGCAGGGGTTACAGAATGAGCAGTTCTTC
cdr3_aa: CASETQGLQNEQFF

clone_size: few
j_call: TRBJ1-2
d_call: -
v_call: TRBV4-3
cdr3_nt: TGCGCCAGCAGCCAAGATGGGAGGCAGGGCCATGGCTACACCTTC
cdr3_aa: CASSQDGRQGHGYTF

clone_size: -
j_call: TRBJ2-1
d_call: TRBD2
v_call: TRBV19
cdr3_nt: TGTGCCAGTATCCTGCCCAGGGCTAGCGGGAGGCATCAGTTCTTC
cdr3_aa: CASILPRASGRHQFF

clone_size: few
j_call: TRBJ2-5
d_call: -
v_call: TRBV6-5
cdr3_nt: TGTGCCAGCAGTTATAATCCGGGACAAGAGACCCAGTACTTC
cdr3_aa: CASSYNPGQETQYF

clone_size: -
j_call: TRBJ2-3
d_call: TRBD2
v_call: TRBV5-1
cdr3_nt: TGCGCCAGCAGCTTAGGGACTAGCACGGCGGCAGATACGCAGTATTTT
cdr3_aa: CASSLGTSTAADTQYF